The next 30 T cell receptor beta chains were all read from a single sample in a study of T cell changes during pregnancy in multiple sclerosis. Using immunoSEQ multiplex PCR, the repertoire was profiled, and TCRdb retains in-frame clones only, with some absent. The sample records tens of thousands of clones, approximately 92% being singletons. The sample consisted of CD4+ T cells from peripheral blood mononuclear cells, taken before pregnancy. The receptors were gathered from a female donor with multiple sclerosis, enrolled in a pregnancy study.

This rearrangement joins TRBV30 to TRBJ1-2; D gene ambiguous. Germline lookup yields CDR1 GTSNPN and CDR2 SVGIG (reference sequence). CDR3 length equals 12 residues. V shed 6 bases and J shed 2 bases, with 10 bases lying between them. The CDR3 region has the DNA TGTGCCTGCCTATTAATGAACTATGGCTACACCTTC. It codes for CACLLMNYGYTF.

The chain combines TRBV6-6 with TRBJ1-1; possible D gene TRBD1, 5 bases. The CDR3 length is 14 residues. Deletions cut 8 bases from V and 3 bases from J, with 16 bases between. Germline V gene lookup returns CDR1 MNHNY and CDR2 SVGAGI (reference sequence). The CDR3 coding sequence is TGTGCCAGCGGCTTCGGGGGGAAGGACACTGAAGCTTTCTTT. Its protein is CASGFGGKDTEAFF.

The CDR3 here is CASGGGVQNTEAFF. The CDR3 bases are TGTGCCAGCGGAGGAGGGGTGCAGAACACTGAAGCTTTCTTT. The chain combines TRBV6-1 with TRBJ1-1, with D possibly TRBD1 on 5 matching bases. Germline CDR1 is MNHNS and CDR2 is SASEGT. Trimming left V 8 bases short and J 1 base short, with 14 bases between. The CDR3 extends over 14 amino acids.

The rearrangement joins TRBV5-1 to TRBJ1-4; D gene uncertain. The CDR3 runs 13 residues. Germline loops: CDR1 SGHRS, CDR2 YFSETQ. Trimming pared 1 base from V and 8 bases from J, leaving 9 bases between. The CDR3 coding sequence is TGCGCCAGCAGCTTGTCAGGCGGGGAAAAACTGTTTTTT. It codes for CASSLSGGEKLFF.

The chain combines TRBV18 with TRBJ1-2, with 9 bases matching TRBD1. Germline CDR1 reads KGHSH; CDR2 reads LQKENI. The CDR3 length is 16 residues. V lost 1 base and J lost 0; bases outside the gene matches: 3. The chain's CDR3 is CASSPRGQGSNYGYTF. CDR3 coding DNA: TGTGCCAGCTCACCACGGGGACAGGGATCTAACTATGGCTACACCTTC.

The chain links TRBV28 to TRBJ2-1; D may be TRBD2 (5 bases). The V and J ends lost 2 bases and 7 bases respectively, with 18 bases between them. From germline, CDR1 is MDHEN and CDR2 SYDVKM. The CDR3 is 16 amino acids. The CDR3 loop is CASSLIVASLGNEQFF. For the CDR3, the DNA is TGTGCCAGCAGTTTAATAGTGGCTAGCCTAGGGAATGAGCAGTTCTTC.

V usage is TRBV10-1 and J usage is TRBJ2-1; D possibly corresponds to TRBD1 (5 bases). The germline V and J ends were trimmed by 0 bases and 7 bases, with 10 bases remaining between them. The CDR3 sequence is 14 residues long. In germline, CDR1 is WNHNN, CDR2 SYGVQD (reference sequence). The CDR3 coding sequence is TGCGCCAGCAGTGAGTCAACAGGTTGGAATGAGCAGTTCTTC. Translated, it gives CASSESTGWNEQFF.

This CDR3 reads CASNPTTSPRTFF. The CDR3 region has the DNA TGTGCCAGCAACCCAACTACGTCTCCGAGAACTTTCTTT. The genes are TRBV28 and TRBJ1-1; D is ambiguous. Trimming pared 7 bases from V and 12 bases from J, leaving 21 bases between. Germline V gene data show CDR1 as MDHEN and CDR2 as SYDVKM. CDR3 length equals 13 residues.

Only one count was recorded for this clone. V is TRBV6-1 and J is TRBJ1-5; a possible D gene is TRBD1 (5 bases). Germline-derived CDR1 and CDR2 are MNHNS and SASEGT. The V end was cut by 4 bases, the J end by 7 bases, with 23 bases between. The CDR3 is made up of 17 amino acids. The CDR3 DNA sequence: TGTGCCAGCAGTGCCTTCTCCCGGGACTCGAGGAGGCAGCCCCAGCATTTT. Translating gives CASSAFSRDSRRQPQHF.

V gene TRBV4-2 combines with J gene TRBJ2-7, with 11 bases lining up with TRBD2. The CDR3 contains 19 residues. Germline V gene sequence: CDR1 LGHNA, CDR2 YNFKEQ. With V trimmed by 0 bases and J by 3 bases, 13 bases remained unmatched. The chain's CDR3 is CASSQDYNRGTSGLYEQYF. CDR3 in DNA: TGTGCCAGCAGCCAAGATTATAATAGGGGGACTAGCGGCCTCTACGAGCAGTACTTC.

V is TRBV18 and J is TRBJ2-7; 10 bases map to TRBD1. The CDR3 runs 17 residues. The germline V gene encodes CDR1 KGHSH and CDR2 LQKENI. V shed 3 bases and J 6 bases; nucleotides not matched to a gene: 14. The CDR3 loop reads CASSPATPGTGAGEQYF. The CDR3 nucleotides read TGTGCCAGCTCACCGGCGACCCCCGGGACAGGGGCTGGCGAGCAGTACTTC.

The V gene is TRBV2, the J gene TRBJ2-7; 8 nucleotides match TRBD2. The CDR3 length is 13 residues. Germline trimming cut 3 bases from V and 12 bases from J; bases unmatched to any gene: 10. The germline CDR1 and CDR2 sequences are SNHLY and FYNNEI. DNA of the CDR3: TGTGCCAGCAGTGATAGCGGGAAGGAGGTGCGGTACTTC. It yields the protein CASSDSGKEVRYF.

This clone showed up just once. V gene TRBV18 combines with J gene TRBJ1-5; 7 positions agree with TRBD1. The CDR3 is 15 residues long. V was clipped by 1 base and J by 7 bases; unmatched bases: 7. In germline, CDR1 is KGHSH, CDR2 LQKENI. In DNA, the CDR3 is TGTGCCAGCTCACCACAGACAGGGACCGACCAGCCCCAGCATTTT. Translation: CASSPQTGTDQPQHF.

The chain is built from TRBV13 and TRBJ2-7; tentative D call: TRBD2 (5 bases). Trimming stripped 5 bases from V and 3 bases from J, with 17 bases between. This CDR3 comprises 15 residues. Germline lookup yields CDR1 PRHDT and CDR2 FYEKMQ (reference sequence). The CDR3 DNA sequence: TGTGCCAGCAGCCAGAACGAGGACCGGGGCTACGAGCAGTACTTC. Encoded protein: CASSQNEDRGYEQYF.

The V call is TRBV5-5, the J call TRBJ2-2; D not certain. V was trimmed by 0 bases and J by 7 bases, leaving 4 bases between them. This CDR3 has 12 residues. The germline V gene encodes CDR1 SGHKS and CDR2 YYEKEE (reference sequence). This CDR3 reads CASSLVIGELFF. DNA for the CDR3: TGTGCCAGCAGCTTGGTCATCGGGGAGCTGTTTTTT.

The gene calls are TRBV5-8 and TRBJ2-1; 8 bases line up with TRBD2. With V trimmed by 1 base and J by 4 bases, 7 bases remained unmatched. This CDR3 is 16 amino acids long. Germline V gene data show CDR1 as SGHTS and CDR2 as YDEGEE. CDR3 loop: CASSLYAGGIYNEQFF. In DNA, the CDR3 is TGTGCCAGCAGCTTGTATGCGGGGGGTATATACAATGAGCAGTTCTTC. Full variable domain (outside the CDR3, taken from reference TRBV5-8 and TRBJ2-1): EAGVTQSPTHLIKTRGQQATLRCSPISGHTSVYWYQQALGLGLQFLLWYDEGEERNRGNFPPRFSGRQFPNYSSELNVNALELEDSALYLCASSLYAGGIYNEQFFGPGTRLTVL.

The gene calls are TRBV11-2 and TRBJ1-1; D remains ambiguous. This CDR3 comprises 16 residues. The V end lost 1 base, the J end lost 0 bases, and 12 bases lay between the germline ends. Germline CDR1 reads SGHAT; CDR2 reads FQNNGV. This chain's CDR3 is CASSLARGPMNTEAFF. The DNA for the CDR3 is TGTGCCAGCAGCTTAGCTCGCGGCCCCATGAACACTGAAGCTTTCTTT.

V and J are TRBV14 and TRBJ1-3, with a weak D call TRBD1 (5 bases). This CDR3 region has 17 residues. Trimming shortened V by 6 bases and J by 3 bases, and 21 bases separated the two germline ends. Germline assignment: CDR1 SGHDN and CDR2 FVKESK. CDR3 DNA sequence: TGTGCCAGCAGTGCCTACTCCTGGACACAGAATGGAAACACCATATATTTT. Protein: CASSAYSWTQNGNTIYF.

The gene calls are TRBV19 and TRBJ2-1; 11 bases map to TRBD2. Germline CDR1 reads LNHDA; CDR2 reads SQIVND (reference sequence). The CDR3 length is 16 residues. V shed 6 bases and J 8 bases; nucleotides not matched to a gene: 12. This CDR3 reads CASRDRTSGWADEQFF. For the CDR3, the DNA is TGTGCCAGTAGGGATAGGACTAGCGGGTGGGCGGATGAGCAGTTCTTC.

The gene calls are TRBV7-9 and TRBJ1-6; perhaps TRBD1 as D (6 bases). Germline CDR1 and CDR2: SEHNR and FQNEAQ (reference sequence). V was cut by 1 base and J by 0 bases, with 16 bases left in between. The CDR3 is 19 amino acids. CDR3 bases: TGTGCCAGCAGCTTAGAGGGGACACCCACGAGCTCCTATAATTCACCCCTCCACTTT. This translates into CASSLEGTPTSSYNSPLHF.

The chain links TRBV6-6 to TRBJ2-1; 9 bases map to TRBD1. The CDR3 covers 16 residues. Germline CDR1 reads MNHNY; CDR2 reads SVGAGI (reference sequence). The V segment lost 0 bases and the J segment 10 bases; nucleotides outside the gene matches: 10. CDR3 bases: TGTGCCAGCAGTTACTCGGGACAGGGTAGTACTAGAGAGCAGTTCTTC. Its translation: CASSYSGQGSTREQFF.

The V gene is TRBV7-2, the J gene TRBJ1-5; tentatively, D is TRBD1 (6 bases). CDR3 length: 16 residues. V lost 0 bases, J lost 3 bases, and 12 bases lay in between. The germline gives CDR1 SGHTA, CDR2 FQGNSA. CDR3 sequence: CASSLAGTQPNQPQHF. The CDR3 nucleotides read TGTGCCAGCAGCTTAGCTGGGACACAGCCCAATCAGCCCCAGCATTTT. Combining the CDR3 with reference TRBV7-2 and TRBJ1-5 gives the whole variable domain GAGVSQSPSNKVTEKGKDVELRCDPISGHTALYWYRQSLGQGLEFLIYFQGNSAPDKSGLPSDRFSAERTGGSVSTLTIQRTQQEDSAVYLCASSLAGTQPNQPQHFGDGTRLSIL.

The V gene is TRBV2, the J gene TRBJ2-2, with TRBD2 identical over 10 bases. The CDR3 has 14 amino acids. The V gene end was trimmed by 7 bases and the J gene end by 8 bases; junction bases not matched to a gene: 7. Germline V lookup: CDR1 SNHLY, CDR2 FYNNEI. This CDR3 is CASNLAGVTGELFF. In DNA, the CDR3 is TGTGCCAGCAACCTAGCGGGGGTTACTGGGGAGCTGTTTTTT.

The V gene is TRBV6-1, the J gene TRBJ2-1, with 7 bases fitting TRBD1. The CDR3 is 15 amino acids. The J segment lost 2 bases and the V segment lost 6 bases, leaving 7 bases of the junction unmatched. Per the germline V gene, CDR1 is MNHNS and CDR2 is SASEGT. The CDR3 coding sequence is TGTGCCAGCAGCGGTACAGGGGACACCTACAATGAGCAGTTCTTC. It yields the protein CASSGTGDTYNEQFF.

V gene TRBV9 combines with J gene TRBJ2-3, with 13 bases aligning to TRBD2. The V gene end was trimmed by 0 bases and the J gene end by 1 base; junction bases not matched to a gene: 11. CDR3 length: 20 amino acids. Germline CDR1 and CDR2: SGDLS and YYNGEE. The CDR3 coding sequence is TGTGCCAGCAGCGTAGGACTCCCGACTAGCGGGAGGTGGGGCACAGATACGCAGTATTTT. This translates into CASSVGLPTSGRWGTDTQYF.

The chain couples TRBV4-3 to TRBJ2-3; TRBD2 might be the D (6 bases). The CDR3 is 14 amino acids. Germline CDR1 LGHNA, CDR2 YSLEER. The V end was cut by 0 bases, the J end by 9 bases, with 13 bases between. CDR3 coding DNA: TGCGCCAGCAGCCAAGACGGCGGGGCTTGGACGCAGTATTTT. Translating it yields CASSQDGGAWTQYF.

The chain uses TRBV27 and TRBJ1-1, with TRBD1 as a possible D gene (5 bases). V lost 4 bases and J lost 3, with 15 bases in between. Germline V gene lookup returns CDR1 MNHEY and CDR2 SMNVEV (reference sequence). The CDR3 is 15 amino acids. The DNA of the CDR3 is TGTGCCAGCAGTTCCTCCCGCAGGGTATACACTGAAGCTTTCTTT. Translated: CASSSSRRVYTEAFF.

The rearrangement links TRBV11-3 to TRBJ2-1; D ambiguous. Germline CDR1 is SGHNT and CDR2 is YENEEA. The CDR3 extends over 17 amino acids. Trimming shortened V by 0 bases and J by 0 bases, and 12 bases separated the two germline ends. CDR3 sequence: CASSLDSVRSSYNEQFF. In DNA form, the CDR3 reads TGTGCCAGCAGCTTAGATTCGGTCCGGAGCTCCTACAATGAGCAGTTCTTC.

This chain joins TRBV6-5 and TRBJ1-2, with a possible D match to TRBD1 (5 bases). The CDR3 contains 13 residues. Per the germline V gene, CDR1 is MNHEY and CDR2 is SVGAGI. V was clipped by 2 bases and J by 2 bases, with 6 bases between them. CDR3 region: CASSYDRNYGYTF. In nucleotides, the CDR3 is TGTGCCAGCAGTTACGACAGAAACTATGGCTACACCTTC.

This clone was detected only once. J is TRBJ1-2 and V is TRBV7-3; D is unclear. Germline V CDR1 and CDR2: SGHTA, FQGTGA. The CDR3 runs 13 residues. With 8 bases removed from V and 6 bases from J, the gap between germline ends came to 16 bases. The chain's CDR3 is CASGYTPADGYTF. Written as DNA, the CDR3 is TGTGCCAGCGGATATACTCCCGCGGATGGCTACACCTTC.